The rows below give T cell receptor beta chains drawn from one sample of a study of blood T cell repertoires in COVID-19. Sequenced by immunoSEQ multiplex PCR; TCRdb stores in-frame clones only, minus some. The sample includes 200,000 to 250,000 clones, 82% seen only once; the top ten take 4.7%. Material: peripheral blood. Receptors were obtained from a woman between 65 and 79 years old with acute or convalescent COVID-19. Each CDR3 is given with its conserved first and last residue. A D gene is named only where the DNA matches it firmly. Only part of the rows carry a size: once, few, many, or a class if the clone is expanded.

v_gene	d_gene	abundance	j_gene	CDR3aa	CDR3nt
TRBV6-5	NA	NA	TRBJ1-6	CASSYSRDSYNSPLHF	TGTGCCAGCAGTTACTCGAGGGACTCCTATAATTCACCCCTCCACTTT
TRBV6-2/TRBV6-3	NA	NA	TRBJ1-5	CASSYRQEQPQHF	TGTGCCAGCAGTTACCGGCAGGAACAGCCCCAGCATTTT
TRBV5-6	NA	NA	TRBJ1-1	CASSFDQSGLTEAFF	TGTGCCAGCAGCTTTGACCAATCGGGTCTCACTGAAGCTTTCTTT
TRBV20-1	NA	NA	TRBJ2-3	CSASGKPGDTQYF	TGCAGTGCTAGTGGCAAACCGGGAGATACGCAGTATTTT
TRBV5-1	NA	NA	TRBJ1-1	CASSLDSITEAFF	TGCGCCAGCAGCTTGGACTCGATCACTGAAGCTTTCTTT
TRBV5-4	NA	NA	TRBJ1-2	CASSLDTYGYTF	TGTGCCAGCAGCTTGGACACCTATGGCTACACCTTC
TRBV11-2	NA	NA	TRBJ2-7	CASSPLSGRAYEQYF	TGTGCCAGCAGCCCACTCTCGGGCAGGGCCTACGAGCAGTACTTC
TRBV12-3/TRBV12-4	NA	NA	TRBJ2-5	CASSLLGDQYF	TGTGCCAGCAGTTTACTGGGAGACCAGTACTTC
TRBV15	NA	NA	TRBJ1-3	CATSTSTVSGNTIYF	TGTGCCACCAGCACTTCGACAGTCTCTGGAAACACCATATATTTT
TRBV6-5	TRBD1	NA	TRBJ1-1	CAIRTGDTEAFF	TGTGCCATCAGGACAGGGGACACTGAAGCTTTCTTT
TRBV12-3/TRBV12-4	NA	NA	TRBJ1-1	CASRLIGAVEAFF	TGTGCCAGCAGACTTATTGGGGCAGTTGAAGCTTTCTTT
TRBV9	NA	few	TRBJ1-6	CASSVAPGGGNSPLHF	TGTGCCAGCAGCGTCGCGCCGGGGGGGGGTAATTCACCCCTCCACTTT
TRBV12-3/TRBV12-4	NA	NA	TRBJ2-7	CASSDRRVYEQYF	TGTGCCAGCAGTGACCGACGGGTCTACGAGCAGTACTTC
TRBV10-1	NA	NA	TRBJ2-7	CASSETLADQPYEQYF	TGCGCCAGCAGTGAGACATTAGCGGATCAACCCTACGAGCAGTACTTC
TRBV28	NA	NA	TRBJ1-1	CASSSRMAEAFF	TGTGCCAGCAGTTCGAGGATGGCTGAAGCTTTCTTT
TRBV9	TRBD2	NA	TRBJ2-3	CASSVGGLVGDTQYF	TGTGCCAGCAGCGTAGGAGGACTAGTTGGAGATACGCAGTATTTT
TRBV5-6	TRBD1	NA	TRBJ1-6	CASSLRQGGSPLHF	TGTGCCAGCAGCTTAAGACAGGGGGGTTCACCCCTCCACTTT
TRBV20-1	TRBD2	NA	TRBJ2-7	CSASTASGGYEQYF	TGCAGTGCTAGTACGGCTAGCGGGGGGTACGAGCAGTACTTC
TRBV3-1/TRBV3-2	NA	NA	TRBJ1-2	CASSQADRKLIYGYTF	TGTGCCAGCAGCCAAGCAGACAGAAAACTCATCTATGGCTACACCTTC
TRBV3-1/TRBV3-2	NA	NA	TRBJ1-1	CASSSYSTGPNTEAFF	TGTGCCAGCAGCTCATATTCGACAGGACCCAACACTGAAGCTTTCTTT
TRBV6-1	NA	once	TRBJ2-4	CASSEDAGIQYF	TGTGCCAGCAGTGAAGACGCAGGCATTCAGTACTTC
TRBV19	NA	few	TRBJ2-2	CASSIGGNTGELFF	TGTGCCAGTAGTATCGGGGGTAACACCGGGGAGCTGTTTTTT
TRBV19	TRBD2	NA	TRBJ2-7	CASSLSIAGDFSYEQYF	TGTGCCAGTAGCCTCTCTATAGCGGGGGACTTCTCCTACGAGCAGTACTTC
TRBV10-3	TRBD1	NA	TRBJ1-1	CAIGQGPNTEAFF	TGTGCCATCGGACAGGGACCGAACACTGAAGCTTTCTTT